This passage covers 30 T cell receptor beta chains from one sample sequenced in a study of shared clonotypes between healthy human individuals. Clones were read by immunoSEQ multiplex PCR, and TCRdb kept only the in-frame ones, dropping some. Of under 1,100,000 clones listed, approximately 78% were seen once; the top ten hold 0.61%. Sequenced: memory CD4+ T cells from PBMCs. Subset in this sample: CD45RA-negative fraction. The receptors come from a man aged 18-30 years in good health. Some clones in this sample may be carry-over from other donors' samples.

The chain links TRBV5-1 to TRBJ2-1, with D unclear. Per the germline V gene, CDR1 is SGHRS and CDR2 is YFSETQ. Trimming took off 2 bases at V and 4 bases at J, with 7 bases between the two ends. CDR3 size: 13 residues. This chain's CDR3 is CASSFEVYNEQFF. CDR3 nucleotide sequence: TGCGCCAGCAGCTTCGAGGTATACAATGAGCAGTTCTTC.

This chain joins TRBV4-2 and TRBJ2-2; D uncertain. This CDR3 is 17 amino acids long. Germline V CDR1 and CDR2: LGHNA, YNFKEQ. Trimming left V 4 bases short and J 1 base short, with 16 bases between. CDR3 protein: CASSRLTLSRNTGELFF. As DNA, the CDR3 is TGTGCCAGCAGCCGCCTAACCCTTAGCCGGAACACCGGGGAGCTGTTTTTT.

The rearrangement links TRBV30 to TRBJ1-1; TRBD1 is a possible D gene (5 bases). The CDR3 consists of 11 residues. Per germline, CDR1 GTSNPN and CDR2 SVGIG (reference sequence). The ends were cut back, 4 bases at V and 9 bases at J, with 12 bases in the middle. The CDR3 sequence is CAWTGGEKAFF. The CDR3 nucleotides are TGTGCCTGGACTGGAGGGGAGAAAGCTTTCTTT.

This clone was counted between two and nine times. V and J are TRBV29-1 and TRBJ2-7; 9 bases are shared with TRBD2. In germline, CDR1 is SQVTM, CDR2 ANQGSEA. The CDR3 has 12 amino acids. V trimming: 6 bases; J trimming: 5 bases; junction bases outside the gene matches: 5. The CDR3 spells CSVGGGGHEQYF. In DNA form, the CDR3 reads TGCAGCGTGGGCGGGGGGGGACACGAGCAGTACTTC.

This chain uses TRBV25-1 with TRBJ2-7; D not certain. This CDR3 has 13 residues. V gave up 2 bases and J gave up 4 bases, with 9 bases separating them. Germline CDR1 reads MGHDK; CDR2 reads SYGVNS. The CDR3 loop reads CASSEGSRYEQYF. The CDR3 bases are TGTGCCAGCAGTGAAGGGTCTCGATACGAGCAGTACTTC.

The genes are TRBV6-6 and TRBJ2-5; D remains ambiguous. The CDR3 loop spans 12 amino acids. Germline V gene data show CDR1 as MNHNY and CDR2 as SVGAGI (reference sequence). Between the trimmed V and J ends, which lost 1 base and 1 base, there was a span of 1 base. DNA of the CDR3: TGTGCCAGCAGTTACTTCCAAGAGACCCAGTACTTC. This encodes CASSYFQETQYF.

The chain couples TRBV6-5 to TRBJ1-5; D may be TRBD1 (5 bases). Germline V gene lookup returns CDR1 MNHEY and CDR2 SVGAGI. There are 14 residues in the CDR3. The V and J ends lost 6 bases and 4 bases respectively, with 13 bases between them. In DNA, the CDR3 is TGTGCCAGCAGCTCCGGGGGGGATAATCAGCCCCAGCATTTT. Protein: CASSSGGDNQPQHF.

The V gene is TRBV9, the J gene TRBJ2-5; D may be TRBD1 or TRBD2 (5 bases each). This CDR3 comprises 14 residues. Trimming removed 4 bases at V and 5 bases at J, with 15 bases between. From germline, CDR1 is SGDLS and CDR2 YYNGEE. The DNA of the CDR3 is TGTGCCAGCAGCTCGAGAGGGGCGCAGGAGACCCAGTACTTC. This encodes CASSSRGAQETQYF.

As regards this clone: Additional DNA sequences in this sample encode the identical CDR3. This chain uses TRBV7-8 with TRBJ1-5; D is unresolved. This CDR3 is built from 13 residues. Germline CDR1 SGHVS, CDR2 FQNEAQ. Trimming stripped 5 bases from V and 5 bases from J, with 10 bases between. The CDR3 spells CASSPNRDQPQHF. Here the CDR3 DNA reads TGTGCCAGCAGCCCAAACCGCGATCAGCCCCAGCATTTT.

The sample holds one count of this clone. The V gene is TRBV5-1, the J gene TRBJ1-1; TRBD1 is a possible D gene (6 bases). The V gene's germline CDR1 is SGHRS and CDR2 YFSETQ. With 1 base removed from V and 1 base from J, the gap between germline ends came to 8 bases. CDR3 length: 14 amino acids. For the CDR3, the DNA is TGCGCCAGCAGCTTGCAGGGGCAGAACACTGAAGCTTTCTTT. Protein: CASSLQGQNTEAFF.

This rearrangement joins TRBV6-5 to TRBJ1-5; no clear D gene. The V end was cut by 7 bases, the J end by 0 bases, with 13 bases between. The CDR3 extends over 15 amino acids. Per germline, CDR1 MNHEY and CDR2 SVGAGI. The CDR3 reads CASTLTAYSNQPQHF. CDR3 nucleotides: TGTGCCAGCACCCTGACTGCCTATAGCAATCAGCCCCAGCATTTT.

This clone was recorded only once. The chain recombines TRBV27 with TRBJ1-5, with 7 positions matching TRBD1. The germline V gene encodes CDR1 MNHEY and CDR2 SMNVEV (reference sequence). The CDR3 is made up of 13 amino acids. V lost 4 bases and J lost 6; bases outside the gene matches: 3. In DNA, the CDR3 is TGTGCCAGCAGTTCGACAGGGTTTCAGCCCCAGCATTTT. As protein: CASSSTGFQPQHF.

The chain carries TRBV9 and TRBJ2-3; 8 bases match TRBD2. With V trimmed by 0 bases and J by 9 bases, 3 bases remained unmatched. The CDR3 sequence is 13 residues long. Germline-derived CDR1 and CDR2 are SGDLS and YYNGEE. CDR3 region: CASSVDAGGTQYF. The CDR3 region has the DNA TGTGCCAGCAGCGTAGATGCGGGAGGCACGCAGTATTTT.

The J gene is TRBJ2-5, the V gene TRBV4-1, with D unclear. V gave up 1 base and J gave up 5 bases, with 14 bases separating them. CDR3 length equals 15 residues. Germline V gene sequence: CDR1 MGHRA, CDR2 YSYEKL. The CDR3 loop is CASSQGSKSRETQYF. DNA of the CDR3: TGCGCCAGCAGCCAAGGATCCAAAAGCAGGGAGACCCAGTACTTC.

The chain has TRBV2 and TRBJ2-7, with D perhaps TRBD1 or TRBD2 (5 bases each). Germline V gives CDR1 SNHLY, CDR2 FYNNEI. V shed 6 bases and J shed 6 bases, with 18 bases lying between them. The CDR3 is made up of 14 amino acids. The CDR3 loop reads CASRDRRQGGEQYF. The CDR3 coding sequence is TGTGCCAGCAGAGATAGGAGGCAGGGTGGCGAGCAGTACTTC.

The chain employs TRBV6-5 and TRBJ1-2, with D unclear. CDR1 MNHEY and CDR2 SVGAGI come from the germline V gene. Trimming left V 6 bases short and J 8 bases short, with 13 bases between. This CDR3 comprises 12 residues. CDR3 nucleotide sequence: TGTGCCAGCAGACCCACGAAAGGAGGCTACACCTTC. This encodes CASRPTKGGYTF.

The V call is TRBV25-1, the J call TRBJ2-7; D is perhaps TRBD2 (6 bases). The CDR3 spans 14 residues. The V end was cut by 1 base, the J end by 6 bases, with 13 bases between. The germline V gene encodes CDR1 MGHDK and CDR2 SYGVNS. The CDR3 spells CASSEWTLGGEQYF. CDR3 DNA: TGTGCCAGCAGTGAATGGACTTTGGGGGGCGAGCAGTACTTC.

The chain couples TRBV10-1 to TRBJ2-1; 11 bases line up with TRBD1. CDR3 size: 15 residues. Trimming at V came to 0 bases and at J to 6 bases, leaving 1 base not matched to a gene. Per germline, CDR1 WNHNN and CDR2 SYGVQD (reference sequence). The CDR3 DNA reads as TGCGCCAGCAGTGAGTCGGGACAGGGGGGCAATGAGCAGTTCTTC. Its protein product is CASSESGQGGNEQFF.

The chain joins TRBV7-8 to TRBJ2-1; 7 bases map to TRBD1. CDR1 and CDR2 from the germline V gene are SGHVS and FQNEAQ. This CDR3 has 15 amino acids. V shed 5 bases and J 5 bases; nucleotides not matched to a gene: 9. The CDR3 DNA sequence: TGTGCCAGCAGCACCCCGACAGGGAGCCACAATGAGCAGTTCTTC. Amino acid sequence: CASSTPTGSHNEQFF.

V and J are TRBV4-1 and TRBJ2-1; D is perhaps TRBD1 or TRBD2 (5 bases each). Trimming took off 0 bases at V and 6 bases at J, with 15 bases between the two ends. The CDR3 has 16 residues. The germline gives CDR1 MGHRA, CDR2 YSYEKL. The CDR3 sequence: CASSQDWGAGTNEQFF. CDR3 sequence (DNA): TGCGCCAGCAGCCAAGATTGGGGCGCAGGGACCAATGAGCAGTTCTTC.

V is TRBV7-2 and J is TRBJ1-5, with 7 bases aligning to TRBD1. There are 14 residues in the CDR3. Germline V gives CDR1 SGHTA, CDR2 FQGNSA. J lost 5 bases, V lost 4 bases, and 5 bases had no gene match. In nucleotides, the CDR3 is TGTGCCAGCAGCTCCGGGACAGTTTATCAGCCCCAGCATTTT. Amino acids: CASSSGTVYQPQHF.

The chain uses TRBV7-6 and TRBJ2-2; 8 bases align to TRBD2. J was trimmed by 6 bases and V by 5 bases; bases with no gene match: 11. Germline values: CDR1 SGHVS, CDR2 FNYEAQ. This CDR3 comprises 16 residues. The CDR3 region has the DNA TGTGCCAGCAGCCGGGGGGCGGGAGGTTCCCCCGGGGAGCTGTTTTTT. It specifies CASSRGAGGSPGELFF.

The V and J genes are TRBV29-1 and TRBJ2-5; no definite D call. This CDR3 has 13 amino acids. The germline V gene encodes CDR1 SQVTM and CDR2 ANQGSEA. V was trimmed by 6 bases and J by 5 bases, leaving 16 bases between them. CDR3 sequence reads: CSVAVSRYETQYF. CDR3 nucleotides: TGCAGCGTCGCAGTTAGCCGTTACGAGACCCAGTACTTC.

The genes are TRBV5-4 and TRBJ2-5, with D unclear. This CDR3 is 17 amino acids long. V was pared by 3 bases and J by 5 bases, with 23 bases between. In germline, CDR1 is SGHNT, CDR2 YYREEE (reference sequence). CDR3 sequence (DNA): TGTGCCAGCAGCTCTAACCCCCCCGCGGCGGCCCGGGAGACCCAGTACTTC. Its translation: CASSSNPPAAARETQYF.

This chain links TRBV4-3 with TRBJ2-2; the match to TRBD2 covers 10 bases. CDR3 length: 17 amino acids. Looked up from germline, CDR1 is LGHNA and CDR2 is YSLEER. V shed 6 bases, J shed 7 bases, and the junction held 14 bases outside the gene matches. CDR3 DNA: TGCGCCAGCAGTCTAAGAGCAGCGGGAGGGCCCATCGGGGAGCTGTTTTTT. Amino acid sequence: CASSLRAAGGPIGELFF.

This clone came up a few times. The DNA for the CDR3 is TGTGCCAGCAGAGCAGGGGGCCCCGGAAACACCATATATTTT. This codes for CASRAGGPGNTIYF. J is TRBJ1-3 and V is TRBV25-1, with 8 positions matching TRBD1. Germline trimming cut 6 bases from V and 4 bases from J; bases unmatched to any gene: 5. CDR1 and CDR2 from the germline V gene are MGHDK and SYGVNS. The CDR3 has 14 residues.

For this clone: Other nucleotide sequences in the sample specify the same CDR3. V and J are TRBV30 and TRBJ1-1; no reliable D call. The CDR3 runs to 13 residues. From germline, CDR1 is GTSNPN and CDR2 SVGIG (reference sequence). The germline V and J ends were trimmed by 0 bases and 5 bases, with 10 bases remaining between them. CDR3 region: CAWSVRGGTEAFF. CDR3 sequence (DNA): TGTGCCTGGAGTGTACGCGGAGGAACTGAAGCTTTCTTT.

The sample holds a few counts of this clone. V is TRBV6-1 and J is TRBJ2-7; D perhaps matches TRBD2 (6 bases). CDR3 length: 18 amino acids. The V gene lost 1 base and the J gene lost 6 bases, with 25 bases spanning the gap. Germline V CDR1 and CDR2: MNHNS, SASEGT. CDR3: CASSEDSAGWAGGFEQYF. Written as DNA, the CDR3 is TGTGCCAGCAGTGAAGACTCCGCGGGGTGGGCTGGAGGCTTCGAGCAGTACTTC.

The gene calls are TRBV7-6 and TRBJ2-1; TRBD2 matches at 12 bases. Germline CDR1 is SGHVS and CDR2 is FNYEAQ. The CDR3 sequence is 16 residues long. Trimming at V came to 0 bases and at J to 8 bases, leaving 5 bases not matched to a gene. The CDR3 is CASSLASSGRAYEQFF. In nucleotides, the CDR3 is TGTGCCAGCAGCTTAGCTTCTAGCGGGAGGGCATATGAGCAGTTCTTC.

Concerning this clone itself: This sequence may be a read error, since a much larger clone differs from it by one base. V gene TRBV7-2 combines with J gene TRBJ1-1, with D unresolved. The germline V gene has CDR1 SGHTA and CDR2 FQGNSA. V was trimmed by 2 bases and J by 1 base, leaving 5 bases between them. The CDR3 has 13 amino acids. The DNA for the CDR3 is TGTGCCAGCAGCTTATCGAGGAACACTGAAGCTTTCTTT. Amino acids: CASSLSRNTEAFF.